One sample yielded the 5 T cell receptor beta chains listed below, sequenced in a study of OX40 agonist ivuxolimab in advanced cancers. Library creation used the immunoSEQ multiplex PCR assay. TCRdb took over this immuneACCESS table, retaining in-frame rearrangements with V and J assigned. Such tables are incomplete; in checked studies, under half of the missing clones stem from an unresolved V gene, and the remainder is unexplained. This sample gives more than 85,000 clones in total; 87% of them show up just once. Of the sample, approximately 0.5% is held by the ten largest clones. The sample in question was CD4+ or CD8+ T cells sorted from blood, obtained in a trial of the OX40 agonist ivuxolimab. These receptor sequences come from an adult with an advanced solid tumor such as melanoma, head and neck, liver or kidney cancer.

V usage is TRBV9 and J usage is TRBJ2-1; 7 bases agree with TRBD1. With V trimmed by 1 base and J by 9 bases, 13 bases remained unmatched. CDR3 length: 16 amino acids. Germline CDR1 SGDLS, CDR2 YYNGEE. The CDR3 reads CASSVSGGEGAVEQFF. The CDR3 coding sequence is TGTGCCAGCAGCGTATCAGGCGGAGAGGGGGCGGTTGAGCAGTTCTTC.

The chain couples TRBV9 to TRBJ1-2; 7 bases are a match to TRBD1. Germline assignment: CDR1 SGDLS and CDR2 YYNGEE. The junction had 5 bases not matched to a gene; V was cut back by 3 bases and J by 3 bases. The CDR3 runs to 14 residues. The CDR3 nucleotides read TGTGCCAGCAGCGACCAGGGGGGTCACTATGGCTACACCTTC. The encoded protein is CASSDQGGHYGYTF.

The CDR3 region is CASSGGAGETQYF. DNA for the CDR3: TGTGCCAGCAGTGGGGGGGCCGGGGAGACCCAGTACTTC. The chain carries TRBV2 and TRBJ2-5; possibly TRBD1 or TRBD2 for D (6 bases each). The CDR3 contains 13 residues. CDR1 is SNHLY and CDR2 is FYNNEI in the germline V gene. Trimming removed 4 bases from V and 5 bases from J, with 11 bases in between.

As concerns this clone: Without the conserved terminal phenylalanine or tryptophan, this CDR3 likely stems from a read error. The genes are TRBV9 and TRBJ1-6; D gene uncertain. The CDR3 is made up of 14 amino acids. Germline V gives CDR1 SGDLS, CDR2 YYNGEE. The V gene lost 3 bases and the J gene lost 7 bases, with 11 bases spanning the gap. CDR3 nucleotide sequence: TGTGCCAGCAGCGCCCGGGCCGAGAATTCACCCCTCCACCTT. Translated, it gives CASSARAENSPLHL.

The rearrangement links TRBV4-3 to TRBJ1-2; D might be TRBD1 (6 bases). V lost 0 bases and J lost 6, with 14 bases in between. The germline V gene encodes CDR1 LGHNA and CDR2 YSLEER. This CDR3 spans 15 amino acids. DNA for the CDR3: TGCGCCAGCAGCCAAGACCGTCGGGAGGGGGATGGCTACACCTTC. It is translated as CASSQDRREGDGYTF.